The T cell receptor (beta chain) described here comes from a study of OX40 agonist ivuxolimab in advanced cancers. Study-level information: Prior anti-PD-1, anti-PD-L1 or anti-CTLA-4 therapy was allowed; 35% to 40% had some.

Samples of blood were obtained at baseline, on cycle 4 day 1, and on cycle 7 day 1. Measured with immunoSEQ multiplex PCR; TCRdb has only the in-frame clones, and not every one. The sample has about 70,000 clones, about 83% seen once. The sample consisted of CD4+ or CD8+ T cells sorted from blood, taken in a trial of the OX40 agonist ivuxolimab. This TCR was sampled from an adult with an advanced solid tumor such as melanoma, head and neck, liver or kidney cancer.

CDR3 sequence (DNA): TGCAGCGTTGTCGTTGGGAACCGTGAGACCCAGTACTTC. Its translation: CSVVVGNRETQYF. The gene calls are TRBV29-1 and TRBJ2-5; D is undetermined. The germline V and J ends were trimmed by 4 bases and 5 bases, with 14 bases remaining between them. The CDR3 has 13 amino acids. The germline V gene has CDR1 SQVTM and CDR2 ANQGSEA.